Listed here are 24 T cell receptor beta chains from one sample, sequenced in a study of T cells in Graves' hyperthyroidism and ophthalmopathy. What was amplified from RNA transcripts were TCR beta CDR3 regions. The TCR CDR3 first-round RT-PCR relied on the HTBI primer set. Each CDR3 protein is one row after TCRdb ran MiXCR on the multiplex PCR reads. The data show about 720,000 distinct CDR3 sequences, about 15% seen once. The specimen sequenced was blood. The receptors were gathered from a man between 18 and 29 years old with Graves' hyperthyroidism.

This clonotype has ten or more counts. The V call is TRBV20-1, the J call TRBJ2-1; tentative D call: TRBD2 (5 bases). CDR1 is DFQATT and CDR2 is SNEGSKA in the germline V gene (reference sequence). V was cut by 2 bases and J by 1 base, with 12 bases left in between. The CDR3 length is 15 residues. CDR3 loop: CSARPNRRSYNEQFF. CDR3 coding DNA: TGCAGTGCTAGACCAAACCGGAGGTCCTACAATGAGCAGTTCTTC.

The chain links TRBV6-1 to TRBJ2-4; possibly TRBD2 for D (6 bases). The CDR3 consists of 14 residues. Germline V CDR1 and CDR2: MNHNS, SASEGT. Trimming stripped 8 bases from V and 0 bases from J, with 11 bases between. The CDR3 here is CASRDLLAKNIQYF. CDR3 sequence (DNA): TGTGCCAGCCGGGACTTACTAGCCAAAAACATTCAGTACTTC.

This CDR3 reads CASSQEKPLGAQYF. In nucleotides, the CDR3 is TGTGCCAGCAGCCAAGAGAAACCCTTGGGGGCCCAGTACTTC. The chain has TRBV3-1 and TRBJ2-5, with D perhaps TRBD1 or TRBD2 (5 bases each). The CDR3 has 14 amino acids. Trimming shortened V by 0 bases and J by 9 bases, and 14 bases separated the two germline ends. CDR1 is LGHDT, CDR2 YNNKEL, per germline (reference sequence).

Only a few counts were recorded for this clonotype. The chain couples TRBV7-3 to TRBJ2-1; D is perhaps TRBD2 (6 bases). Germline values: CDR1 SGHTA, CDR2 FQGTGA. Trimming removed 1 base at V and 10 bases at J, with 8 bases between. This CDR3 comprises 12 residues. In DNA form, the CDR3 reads TGTGCCAGCAGCTTAATGGGGGGAGAGCAGTTCTTC. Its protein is CASSLMGGEQFF.

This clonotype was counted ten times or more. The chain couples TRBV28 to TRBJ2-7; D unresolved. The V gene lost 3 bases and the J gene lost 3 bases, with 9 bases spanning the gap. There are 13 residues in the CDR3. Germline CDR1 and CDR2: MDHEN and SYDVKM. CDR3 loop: CASSLGASYEQYF. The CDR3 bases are TGTGCCAGCAGTTTGGGCGCGAGCTACGAGCAGTACTTC. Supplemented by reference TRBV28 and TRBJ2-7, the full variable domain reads DVKVTQSSRYLVKRTGEKVFLECVQDMDHENMFWYRQDPGLGLRLIYFSYDVKMKEKGDIPEGYSVSREKKERFSLILESASTNQTSMYLCASSLGASYEQYFGPGTRLTVT.

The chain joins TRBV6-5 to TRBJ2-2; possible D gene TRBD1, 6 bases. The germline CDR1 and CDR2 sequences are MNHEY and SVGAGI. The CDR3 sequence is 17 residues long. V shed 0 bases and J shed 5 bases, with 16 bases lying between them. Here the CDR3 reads CASSYSPPWTETGELFF. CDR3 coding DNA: TGTGCCAGCAGTTACTCTCCCCCCTGGACAGAGACCGGGGAGCTGTTTTTT.

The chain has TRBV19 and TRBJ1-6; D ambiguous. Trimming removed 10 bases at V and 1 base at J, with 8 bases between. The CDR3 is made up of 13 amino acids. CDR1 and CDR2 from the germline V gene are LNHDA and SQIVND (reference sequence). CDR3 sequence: CATQKSYNSPLHF. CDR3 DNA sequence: TGTGCCACACAGAAATCCTATAATTCACCCCTCCACTTT. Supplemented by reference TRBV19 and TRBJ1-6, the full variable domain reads DGGITQSPKYLFRKEGQNVTLSCEQNLNHDAMYWYRQDPGQGLRLIYYSQIVNDFQKGDIAEGYSVSREKKESFPLTVTSAQKNPTAFYLCATQKSYNSPLHFGNGTRLTVT.

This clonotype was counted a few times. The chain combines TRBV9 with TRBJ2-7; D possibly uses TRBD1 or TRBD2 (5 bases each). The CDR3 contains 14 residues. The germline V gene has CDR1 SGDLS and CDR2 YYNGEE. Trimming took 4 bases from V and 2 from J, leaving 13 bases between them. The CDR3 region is CASSPERGPYEQYF. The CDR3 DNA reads TGTGCCAGCAGCCCCGAGAGGGGCCCCTACGAGCAGTACTTC.

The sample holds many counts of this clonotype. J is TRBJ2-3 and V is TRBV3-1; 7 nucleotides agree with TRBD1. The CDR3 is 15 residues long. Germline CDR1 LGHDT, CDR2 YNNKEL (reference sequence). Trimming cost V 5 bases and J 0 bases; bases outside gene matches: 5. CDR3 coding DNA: TGTGCCAGCAGCAGTAGGGGGCTGAGCACAGATACGCAGTATTTT. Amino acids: CASSSRGLSTDTQYF.

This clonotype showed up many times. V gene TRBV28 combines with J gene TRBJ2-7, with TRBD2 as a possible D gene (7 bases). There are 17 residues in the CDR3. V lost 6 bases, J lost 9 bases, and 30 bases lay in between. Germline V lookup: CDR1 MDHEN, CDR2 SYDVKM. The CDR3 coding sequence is TGTGCCAGCAGCCCAACCCCCTTTGCGGGGGCCCCTCGGGGGCAGTACTTC. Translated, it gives CASSPTPFAGAPRGQYF.

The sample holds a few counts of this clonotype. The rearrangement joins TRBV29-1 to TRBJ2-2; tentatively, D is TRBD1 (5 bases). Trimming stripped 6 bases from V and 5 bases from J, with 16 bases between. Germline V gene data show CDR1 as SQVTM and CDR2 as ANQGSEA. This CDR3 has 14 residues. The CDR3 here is CSVSRGSWTGELFF. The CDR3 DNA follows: TGCAGCGTGAGTAGGGGATCGTGGACCGGGGAGCTGTTTTTT.

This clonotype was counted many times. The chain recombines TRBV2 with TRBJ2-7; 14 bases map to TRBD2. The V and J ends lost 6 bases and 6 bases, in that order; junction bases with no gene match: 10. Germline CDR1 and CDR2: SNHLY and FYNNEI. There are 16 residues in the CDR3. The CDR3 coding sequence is TGTGCCAGCAGGGTCGGACTAGCGGGAGGAACGGGCGAGCAGTACTTC. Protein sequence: CASRVGLAGGTGEQYF.

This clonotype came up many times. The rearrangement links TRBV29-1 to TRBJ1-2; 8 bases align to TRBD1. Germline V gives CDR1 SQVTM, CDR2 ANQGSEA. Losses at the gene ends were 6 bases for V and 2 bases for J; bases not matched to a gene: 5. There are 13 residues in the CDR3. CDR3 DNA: TGCAGCGTCCCTGGACAGGGAAACTATGGCTACACCTTC. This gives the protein CSVPGQGNYGYTF.

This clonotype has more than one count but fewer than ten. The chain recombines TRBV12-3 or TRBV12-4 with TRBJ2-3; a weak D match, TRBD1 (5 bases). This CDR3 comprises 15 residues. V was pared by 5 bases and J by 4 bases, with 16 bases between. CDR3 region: CASSILRGVADTQYF. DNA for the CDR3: TGTGCCAGCAGTATATTAAGGGGCGTTGCAGATACGCAGTATTTT.

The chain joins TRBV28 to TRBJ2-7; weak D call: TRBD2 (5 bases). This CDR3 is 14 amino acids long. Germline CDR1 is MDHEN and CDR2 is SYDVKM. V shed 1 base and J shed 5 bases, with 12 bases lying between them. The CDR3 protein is CASSLSRGVDEQYF. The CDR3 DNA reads TGTGCCAGCAGTTTATCTCGGGGAGTGGACGAGCAGTACTTC.

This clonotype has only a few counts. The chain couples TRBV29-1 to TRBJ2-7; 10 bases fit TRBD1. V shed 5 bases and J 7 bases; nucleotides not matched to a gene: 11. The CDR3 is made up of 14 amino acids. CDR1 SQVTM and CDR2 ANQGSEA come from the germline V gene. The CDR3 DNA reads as TGCAGCGTTCAAGCGGGGACAGGGGCCTTTGAGCAGTACTTC. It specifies CSVQAGTGAFEQYF.

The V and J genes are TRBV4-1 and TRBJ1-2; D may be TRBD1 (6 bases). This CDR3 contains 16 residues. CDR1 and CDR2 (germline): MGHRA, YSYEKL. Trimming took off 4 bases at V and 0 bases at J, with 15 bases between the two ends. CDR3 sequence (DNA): TGCGCCAGCAGCCTTCGACAGGACCTATCTAACTATGGCTACACCTTC. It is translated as CASSLRQDLSNYGYTF.

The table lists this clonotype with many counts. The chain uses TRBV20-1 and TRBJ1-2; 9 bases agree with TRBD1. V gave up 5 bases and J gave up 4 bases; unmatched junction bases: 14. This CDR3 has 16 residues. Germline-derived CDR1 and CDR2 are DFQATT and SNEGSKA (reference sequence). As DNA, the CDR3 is TGCAGTGCTTCAGTCCCGGGACAGGGTGGCGGCTATGGCTACACCTTC. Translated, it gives CSASVPGQGGGYGYTF.

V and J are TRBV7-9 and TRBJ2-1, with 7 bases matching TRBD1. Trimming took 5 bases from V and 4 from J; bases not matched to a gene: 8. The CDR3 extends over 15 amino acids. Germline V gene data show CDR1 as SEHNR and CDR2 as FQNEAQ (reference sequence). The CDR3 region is CASSRQGIGYNEQFF. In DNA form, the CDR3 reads TGTGCCAGCAGCCGACAGGGAATTGGGTACAATGAGCAGTTCTTC.

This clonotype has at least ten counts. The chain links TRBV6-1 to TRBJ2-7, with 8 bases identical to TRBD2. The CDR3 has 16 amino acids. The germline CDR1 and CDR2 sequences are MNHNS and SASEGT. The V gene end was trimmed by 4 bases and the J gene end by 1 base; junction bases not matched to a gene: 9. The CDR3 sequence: CASSGAGGVWSYEQYF. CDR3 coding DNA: TGTGCCAGCAGTGGAGCCGGGGGGGTTTGGTCCTACGAGCAGTACTTC.

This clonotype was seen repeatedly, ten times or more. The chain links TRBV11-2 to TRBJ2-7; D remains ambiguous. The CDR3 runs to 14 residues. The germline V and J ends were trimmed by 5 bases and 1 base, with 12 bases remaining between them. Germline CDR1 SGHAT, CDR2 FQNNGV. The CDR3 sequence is CASSPWTASYEQYF. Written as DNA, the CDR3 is TGTGCCAGCAGCCCCTGGACGGCTTCCTACGAGCAGTACTTC.

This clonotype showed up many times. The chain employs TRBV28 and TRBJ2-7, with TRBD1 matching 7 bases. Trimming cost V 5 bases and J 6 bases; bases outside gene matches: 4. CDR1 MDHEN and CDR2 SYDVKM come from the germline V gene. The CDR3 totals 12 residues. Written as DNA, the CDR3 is TGTGCCAGCAGTCAGACAGGGTTCGAGCAGTACTTC. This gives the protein CASSQTGFEQYF.

DNA for the CDR3: TGTGCCAGTTGGGGGACAGGGCATTCACCCCTCCACTTT. This codes for CASWGTGHSPLHF. The chain employs TRBV6-1 and TRBJ1-6, with 9 bases lining up with TRBD1. CDR3 length: 13 amino acids. Per the germline V gene, CDR1 is MNHNS and CDR2 is SASEGT. The trim removed 9 bases at V and 8 bases at J, leaving 5 bases unmatched.

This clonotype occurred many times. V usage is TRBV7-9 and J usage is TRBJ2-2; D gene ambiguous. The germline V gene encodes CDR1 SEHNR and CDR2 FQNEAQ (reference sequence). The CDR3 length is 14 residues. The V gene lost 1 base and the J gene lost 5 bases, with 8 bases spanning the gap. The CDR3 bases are TGTGCCAGCAGCTTAGTTCCCGGAACCGGGGAGCTGTTTTTT. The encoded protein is CASSLVPGTGELFF.